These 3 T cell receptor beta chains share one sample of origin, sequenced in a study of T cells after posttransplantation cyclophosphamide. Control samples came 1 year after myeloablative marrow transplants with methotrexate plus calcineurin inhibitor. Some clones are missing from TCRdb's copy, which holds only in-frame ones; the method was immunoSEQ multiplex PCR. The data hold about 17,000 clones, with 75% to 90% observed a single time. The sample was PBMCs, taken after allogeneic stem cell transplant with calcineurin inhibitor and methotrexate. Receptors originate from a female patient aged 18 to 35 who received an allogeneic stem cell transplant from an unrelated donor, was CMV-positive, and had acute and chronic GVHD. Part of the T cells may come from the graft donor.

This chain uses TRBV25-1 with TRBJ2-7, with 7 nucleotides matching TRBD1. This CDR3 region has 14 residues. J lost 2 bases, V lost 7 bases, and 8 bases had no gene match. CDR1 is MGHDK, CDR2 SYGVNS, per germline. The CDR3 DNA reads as TGTGCCAGCACAAGGACAGGATCTCCCTACGAGCAGTACTTC. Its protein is CASTRTGSPYEQYF.

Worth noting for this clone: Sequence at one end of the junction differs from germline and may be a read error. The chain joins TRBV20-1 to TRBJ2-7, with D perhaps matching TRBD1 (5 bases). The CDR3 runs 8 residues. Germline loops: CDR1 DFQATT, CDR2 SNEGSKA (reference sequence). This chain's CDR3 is CSARDRDF. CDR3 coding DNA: TGCAGTGCTAGAGACAGGGACTTC.

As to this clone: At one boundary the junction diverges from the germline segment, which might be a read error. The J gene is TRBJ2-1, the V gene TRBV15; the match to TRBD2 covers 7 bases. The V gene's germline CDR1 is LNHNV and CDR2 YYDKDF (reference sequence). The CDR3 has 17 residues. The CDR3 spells CATSGDRLASAYNEQFF. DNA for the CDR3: TGTGCCACCAGCGGAGACCGACTAGCTAGTGCCTACAATGAGCAGTTCTTC.